This TCR beta chain was observed in a study of Ad26.COV2.S vaccination and SARS-CoV-2 variants (dated by TCRdb to the early 2020s). As for the study more broadly: Donors in the vaccine arm were drawn from COV1001, a multicentre, randomized, double-blind, placebo-controlled phase I-IIa trial testing Ad26.COV2.S in healthy adults. A total of around 32 samples were included in the TCR-sequenced set, comprising around 19 Ad26.COV2.S vaccine recipients, 5 placebo recipients and 8 SARS-CoV-2 convalescent individuals. TCRbeta repertoire sequencing served as the tool for gauging how specific and how broad the SARS-CoV-2-reactive T cell receptors were following Ad26.COV2.S vaccination. Dosing of Ad26.COV2.S was intramuscular, at either 5x10^10 or 1x10^11 viral particles, delivered as one shot or as two shots spaced 56 days apart. Throughout the experiments and outcome assessment, investigators stayed blinded to trial group allocation. Trial participants were randomized into five groups of five, in which low-dose or high-dose Ad26.COV2.S was given once or twice, or placebo was given on both occasions.

Study-level results and caveats: The study was not powered to compare responses between vaccine doses or regimens. Higher spike-specific TCR breadth was observed in Ad26.COV2.S recipients than in placebo recipients (P = 0.0014). Vaccine and placebo recipients had similar non-spike TCR breadth, a finding consistent with the vaccine containing only spike. According to the authors, total T cell responses may have been underestimated by the TCR breadth and depth analyses. After vaccination, substantial breadth of spike-specific CD8+ and CD4+ T cell responses was reported.

The germline V gene supplies CDR1 SGHAT and CDR2 FQNNGV. The CDR3 holds 13 amino acids from the cysteine to the phenylalanine. The retained sequence is limited to the CDR3, 39 bases, with the frame set at the first base. Relative to germline, V is missing 0 bases and J is missing 7 bases, with 0 bases of the junction outside any gene match. According to the study, the label for this sample's treatment or condition signals: over 15 received Ad26.COV2.S at low or high dose, single or two shots; about 5 received placebo; per-sample allocation not given. Repertoires of vaccine and placebo recipients were sequenced from samples collected on day 63 after the first injection. Cohort 1b enrolled 25 or so adults aged 18-55 years at a single site in Boston, USA, between 29 July and 7 August 2020. As a vaccine, Ad26.COV2.S was a replication-incompetent adenovirus type 26 vector that expressed a prefusion-stabilized SARS-CoV-2 spike protein derived from the original Wuhan strain.

On this clone: The antigen it binds to is not known. It has no much larger one-base neighbor in the sample; base qualities were not kept. The same CDR3 is also encoded by other DNA sequences in this sample.

The immunoSEQ Assay was used to sequence TCRbeta CDR3 regions. After extraction, genomic DNA underwent amplification by bias-controlled multiplex PCR, followed by high-throughput sequencing. Per the source publication's procedure: Collapsing and filtering of sequences were performed to quantify the absolute abundance of each unique TCRbeta CDR3 region. T cell fraction was estimated by normalizing TCRbeta template counts to usable DNA, which was measured by amplifying reference genes present in all nucleated cells. Repertoire TCRs were annotated as SARS-CoV-2-specific when V gene, CDR3 amino acid sequence and J gene were exactly matched to a known reactive TCR set. The reference SARS-CoV-2 TCR set was derived from MIRA and filtered for enrichment in COVID-19-positive ImmuneCODE repertoires, a step that removed public or cross-reactive TCRs. Using the MIRA antigens, annotated TCRs were further analysed by specific ORF or by position within an ORF. Breadth was defined as annotated unique rearrangements over total unique productive rearrangements; depth was the summed frequency of those rearrangements. Two-sided Wilcoxon rank-sum tests were used to compare TCR breadth between groups. As stored in TCRdb, this immuneACCESS dataset retains in-frame rearrangements with V and J assigned. A fraction of the clones does not appear; measured against another copy, unresolved V genes explain less than half of the discrepancy, and the remainder lacks a known reason. Clone size and V and J calls were adopted from that table, with D and trimming inferred from the DNA. The sample contains about 350,000 clones, approximately 86% of them found a single time. Approximately 11% of the sample comes from the top ten.

The rearrangement joined TRBV11-2 to TRBJ2-1; 7 bases in the junction line up with TRBD1. The origin of this receptor is a person between 18 and 59 years old who received the Ad26.COV2.S COVID-19 vaccine or a placebo. The sequenced sample was peripheral blood, obtained in a trial of Ad26.COV2.S vaccine versus placebo. The CDR3 region has the sequence CASSLDRGNEQFF. The DNA is TGTGCCAGCAGCTTAGACAGGGGGAATGAGCAGTTCTTC.